This T cell receptor beta chain derives from a study of spatial heterogeneity in lung cancer. In the study overall: A consistent excess of beta-chain over alpha-chain sequences was detected. Each distinct TCR and UMI combination averaged more than ten appearances in raw reads.

Sample time point: sample taken at primary tumor resection. Samples came from roughly 70 TRACERx patients with untreated early-stage lung cancer. Tumor, nontumor lung or frozen PBMC supplied whole RNA, sequenced without sorting. This clonotype was seen repeatedly, ten times or more. One entry per CDR3 protein results from TCRdb running MiXCR on the 5' RACE reads. This table holds some 7,500 distinct CDR3 sequences, 8.5% to 10% found once. The sequence was collected from a male donor with early-stage non-small cell lung cancer. The sample in question was PBMCs, obtained at surgery.

CDR3 residues: CASSQGDMQGFGYGYTF. CDR3 nucleotides: TGCGCCAGCAGCCAAGGGGATATGCAGGGATTTGGGTATGGCTACACCTTC. The V gene is TRBV4-1, the J gene TRBJ1-2; D might be TRBD1 (5 bases). Trimming shortened V by 1 base and J by 5 bases, and 20 bases separated the two germline ends. The CDR3 length is 17 residues. Germline CDR1 MGHRA, CDR2 YSYEKL.